This T cell receptor (beta chain) was found in a study of EBV T-cell therapy then PD-1 blockade in nasopharyngeal carcinoma. The time point here: 266 days after commencement of treatment, after nivolumab therapy. Regarding treatment: AdE1-LMPpoly-expanded autologous EBV-specific T-cell therapy followed by anti-PD-1 nivolumab. This clone was counted between two and nine times. Its antigen is not identified. The CDR3 has 14 amino acids. Assay used: immunoSEQ multiplex PCR; TCRdb lists only in-frame clones, some missing. The repertoire holds approximately 22,000 clones, about 86% seen once, with roughly 30% in the top ten.

The source of this sequence is a man between 35 and 55 years old with nasopharyngeal carcinoma. The genes are TRBV12-2 and TRBJ2-7; the table's D call of TRBD1 was not tested on the DNA. TRBV12-2 is annotated as a pseudogene. The source was CD8+ T cells from blood, collected at roughly day 280 from a patient whose treatment included autologous EBV-specific T cells and nivolumab. CDR3 region: CASRIQAQGSEQYF. CDR3 bases: TGTGCAAGTCGCATTCAAGCCCAGGGTTCCGAGCAGTACTTC.